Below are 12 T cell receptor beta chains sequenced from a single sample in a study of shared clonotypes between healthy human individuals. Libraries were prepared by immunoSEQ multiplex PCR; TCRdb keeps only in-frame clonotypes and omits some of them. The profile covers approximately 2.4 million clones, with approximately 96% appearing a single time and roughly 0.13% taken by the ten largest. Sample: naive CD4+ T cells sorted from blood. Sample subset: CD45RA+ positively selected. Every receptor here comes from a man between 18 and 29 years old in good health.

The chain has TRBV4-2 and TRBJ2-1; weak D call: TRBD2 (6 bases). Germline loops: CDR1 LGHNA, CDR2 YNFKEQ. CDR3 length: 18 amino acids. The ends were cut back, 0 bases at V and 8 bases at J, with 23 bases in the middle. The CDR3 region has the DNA TGTGCCAGCAGCCAAGATTACGGCGGGGCACTTTCGTGGGATGAGCAGTTCTTC. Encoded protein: CASSQDYGGALSWDEQFF.

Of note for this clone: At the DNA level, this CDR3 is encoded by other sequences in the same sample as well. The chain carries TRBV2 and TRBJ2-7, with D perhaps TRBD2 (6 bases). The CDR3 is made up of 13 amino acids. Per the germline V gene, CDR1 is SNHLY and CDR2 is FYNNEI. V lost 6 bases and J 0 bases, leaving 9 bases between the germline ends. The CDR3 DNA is TGTGCCAGCAGGGGGGACTCCTCCTACGAGCAGTACTTC. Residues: CASRGDSSYEQYF.

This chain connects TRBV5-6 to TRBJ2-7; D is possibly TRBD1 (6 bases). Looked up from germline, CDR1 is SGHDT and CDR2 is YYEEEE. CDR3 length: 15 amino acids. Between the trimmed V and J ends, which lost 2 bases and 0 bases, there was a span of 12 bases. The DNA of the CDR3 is TGTGCCAGCAGCTTACAGGGCTCCCTCTCCTACGAGCAGTACTTC. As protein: CASSLQGSLSYEQYF.

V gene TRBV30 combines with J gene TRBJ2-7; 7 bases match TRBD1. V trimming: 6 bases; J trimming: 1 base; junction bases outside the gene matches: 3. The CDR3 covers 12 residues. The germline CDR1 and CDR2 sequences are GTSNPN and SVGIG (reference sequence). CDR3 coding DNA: TGTGCCTGTCTGGGACAGTCCTACGAGCAGTACTTC. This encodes CACLGQSYEQYF.

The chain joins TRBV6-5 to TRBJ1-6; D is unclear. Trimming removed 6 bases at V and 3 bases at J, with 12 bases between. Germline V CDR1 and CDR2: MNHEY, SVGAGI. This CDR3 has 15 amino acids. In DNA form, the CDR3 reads TGTGCCAGCAGATCGACCGCGTTCTATAATTCACCCCTCCACTTT. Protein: CASRSTAFYNSPLHF.

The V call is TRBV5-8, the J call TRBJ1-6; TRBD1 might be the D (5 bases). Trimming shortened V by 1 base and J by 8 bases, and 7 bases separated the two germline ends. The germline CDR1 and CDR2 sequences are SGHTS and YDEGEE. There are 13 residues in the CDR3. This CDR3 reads CASSLKGYSPLHF. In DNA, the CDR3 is TGTGCCAGCAGCTTGAAGGGGTATTCACCCCTCCACTTT. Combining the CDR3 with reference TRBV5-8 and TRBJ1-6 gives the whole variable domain EAGVTQSPTHLIKTRGQQATLRCSPISGHTSVYWYQQALGLGLQFLLWYDEGEERNRGNFPPRFSGRQFPNYSSELNVNALELEDSALYLCASSLKGYSPLHFGNGTRLTVT.

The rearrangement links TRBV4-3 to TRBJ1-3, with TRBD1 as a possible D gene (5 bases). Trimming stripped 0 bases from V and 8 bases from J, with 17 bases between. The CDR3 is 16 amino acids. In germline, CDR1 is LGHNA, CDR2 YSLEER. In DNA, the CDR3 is TGCGCCAGCAGCCAAGATGCGGGGCCAGGGACGGACACCATATATTTT. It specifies CASSQDAGPGTDTIYF.

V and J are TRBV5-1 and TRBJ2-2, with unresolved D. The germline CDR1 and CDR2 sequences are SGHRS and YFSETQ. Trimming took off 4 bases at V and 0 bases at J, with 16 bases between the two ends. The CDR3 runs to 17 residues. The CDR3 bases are TGCGCCAGCAGCCTCTTTAGAGCTCCCGCGAACACCGGGGAGCTGTTTTTT. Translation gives CASSLFRAPANTGELFF.

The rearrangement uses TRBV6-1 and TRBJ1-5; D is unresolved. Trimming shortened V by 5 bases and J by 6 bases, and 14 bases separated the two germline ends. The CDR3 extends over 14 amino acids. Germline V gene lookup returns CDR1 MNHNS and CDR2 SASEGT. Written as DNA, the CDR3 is TGTGCCAGCAGTTTAGGTATATCTGGTCAGCCCCAGCATTTT. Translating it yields CASSLGISGQPQHF.

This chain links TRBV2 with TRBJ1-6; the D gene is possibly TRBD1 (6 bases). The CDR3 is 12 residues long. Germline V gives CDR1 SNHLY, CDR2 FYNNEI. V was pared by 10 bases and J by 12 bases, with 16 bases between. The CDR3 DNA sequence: TGTGCCATCCTAGCGGGGGCAGGACCCCTCCACTTT. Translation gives CAILAGAGPLHF.

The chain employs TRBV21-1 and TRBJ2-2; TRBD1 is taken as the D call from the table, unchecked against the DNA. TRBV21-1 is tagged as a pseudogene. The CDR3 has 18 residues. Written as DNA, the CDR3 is TGTGCCAGCAGCGGGGGCTTGCGGAGACAGGTCCCCACCGGGGAGCTGTTTTTT. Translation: CASSGGLRRQVPTGELFF.

DNA for the CDR3: TGCGCCAGCAGCTTGATCTCATACTCTGAAGCTTTCTTT. Translating gives CASSLISYSEAFF. This chain connects TRBV5-1 to TRBJ1-1, with D uncertain. The ends were cut back, 1 base at V and 6 bases at J, with 10 bases in the middle. The length of the CDR3 is 13 residues. Germline CDR1 and CDR2: SGHRS and YFSETQ.